This T cell receptor (beta chain) was identified in a study of cytomegalovirus exposure and HLA in healthy donors. 13 Jbeta primers and 60 Vbeta primers were used for the PCR. Under the authors' procedure: Later, roughly 77 million unique TCR beta chains were counted in an analysis, and roughly 11 million of them were shared. The protocol was immunoSEQ multiplex PCR, while the TCRdb copy is restricted to in-frame clones and leaves out a portion. V and J calls and clone size are those listed in that table; D and trimming were worked out from the DNA. The sample includes about 59,000 clones, less than 85% of them seen just once. Trimming removed 3 bases from V and 6 bases from J, with 9 bases in between. Germline V CDR1 and CDR2: KGHSH, LQKENI. The CDR3 sequence is 13 residues long.

The sequenced sample was PBMCs. The chain uses TRBV18 and TRBJ1-5; D perhaps matches TRBD1 (5 bases). The TCR sequence derives from a man aged 25 to 45 in good health and CMV-seropositive. CDR3 DNA: TGTGCCAGCTCACCTTCGGACACTCAGCCCCAGCATTTT. It encodes CASSPSDTQPQHF. The whole variable domain, remainder taken from reference TRBV18 and TRBJ1-5, is NAGVMQNPRHLVRRRGQEARLRCSPMKGHSHVYWYRQLPEEGLKFMVYLQKENIIDESGMPKERFSAEFPKEGPSILRIQQVVRGDSAAYFCASSPSDTQPQHFGDGTRLSIL.